The 22 T cell receptor beta chains below all came from one sample that was sequenced in a study of PD-1 blockade in classical Hodgkin lymphoma. Produced via immunoSEQ multiplex PCR; TCRdb's table is partial and in-frame only. The data show around 99,000 clones, with 80% to 90% seen just once and about 15% held by the top ten. Relapse after autologous stem cell transplantation occurred in every patient, and brentuximab vedotin exposure varied. Sequencing used peripheral blood mononuclear cells (PBMCs), obtained before the second cycle of nivolumab. These receptors came from a human donor with classical Hodgkin lymphoma.

This sequence joins TRBV2 and TRBJ1-4; D unresolved. Germline CDR1 SNHLY, CDR2 FYNNEI. V dropped 3 bases and J dropped 3 bases, with 8 bases sitting between them. There are 14 residues in the CDR3. As DNA, the CDR3 is TGTGCCAGCAGTGAGTGGACCTCTAATGAAAAACTGTTTTTT. It encodes CASSEWTSNEKLFF. The complete variable domain, with remaining parts taken from reference TRBV2 and TRBJ1-4, reads EPEVTQTPSHQVTQMGQEVILRCVPISNHLYFYWYRQILGQKVEFLVSFYNNEISEKSEIFDDQFSVERPDGSNFTLKIRSTKLEDSAMYFCASSEWTSNEKLFFGSGTQLSVL.

This sequence joins TRBV10-3 and TRBJ2-7; D tentatively fits TRBD1 or TRBD2 (5 bases each). From germline, CDR1 is ENHRY and CDR2 SYGVKD. The length of the CDR3 is 13 residues. V dropped 7 bases and J dropped 2 bases, with 12 bases sitting between them. CDR3 in amino acids: CAINQGPTYEQYF. The CDR3 DNA follows: TGTGCCATCAATCAGGGACCCACCTACGAGCAGTACTTC.

V and J are TRBV19 and TRBJ2-2; D is undetermined. Per the germline V gene, CDR1 is LNHDA and CDR2 is SQIVND (reference sequence). This CDR3 contains 17 residues. The V gene lost 3 bases and the J gene lost 3 bases, with 17 bases spanning the gap. The CDR3 loop is CASSIMSSEIHTGELFF. The CDR3 bases are TGTGCCAGTAGTATTATGTCCAGCGAGATTCACACCGGGGAGCTGTTTTTT.

This clone has just a few counts. The chain joins TRBV7-2 to TRBJ2-1; D unresolved. CDR3 length equals 14 residues. Trimming left V 2 bases short and J 4 bases short, with 9 bases between. CDR1 and CDR2 from the germline V gene are SGHTA and FQGNSA. CDR3 loop: CASSLTTDYNEQFF. In DNA, the CDR3 is TGTGCCAGCAGCTTAACGACCGATTACAATGAGCAGTTCTTC. The full variable domain, completed using reference TRBV7-2 and TRBJ2-1, is GAGVSQSPSNKVTEKGKDVELRCDPISGHTALYWYRQSLGQGLEFLIYFQGNSAPDKSGLPSDRFSAERTGGSVSTLTIQRTQQEDSAVYLCASSLTTDYNEQFFGPGTRLTVL.

V gene TRBV5-5 combines with J gene TRBJ1-5, with 7 positions matching TRBD1. Germline trimming cut 2 bases from V and 4 bases from J; bases unmatched to any gene: 6. Per germline, CDR1 SGHKS and CDR2 YYEKEE (reference sequence). The CDR3 is 15 residues long. CDR3 sequence reads: CASSLGQDLNQPQHF. CDR3 nucleotide sequence: TGTGCCAGCAGCTTAGGACAGGACCTAAATCAGCCCCAGCATTTT.

The chain carries TRBV10-1 and TRBJ2-3; the match to TRBD2 covers 7 bases. CDR3 length: 15 residues. V was clipped by 2 bases and J by 0 bases; unmatched bases: 2. Germline lookup yields CDR1 WNHNN and CDR2 SYGVQD (reference sequence). DNA of the CDR3: TGCGCCAGCAGTGAGGAGCGGGGAAGCACAGATACGCAGTATTTT. Its protein product is CASSEERGSTDTQYF.

J is TRBJ1-3 and V is TRBV9; D is possibly TRBD1 (6 bases). The CDR3 has 18 residues. In germline, CDR1 is SGDLS, CDR2 YYNGEE. V dropped 3 bases and J dropped 0 bases, with 19 bases sitting between them. CDR3 sequence: CASSAAPGGLSSGNTIYF. CDR3 nucleotide sequence: TGTGCCAGCAGCGCAGCCCCCGGGGGGCTTAGCTCTGGAAACACCATATATTTT.

The rearrangement links TRBV2 to TRBJ1-1; the D is unclear. This CDR3 region has 11 residues. Per the germline V gene, CDR1 is SNHLY and CDR2 is FYNNEI. V was cut by 6 bases and J by 6 bases, with 8 bases left in between. The CDR3 region is CASSREAEAFF. CDR3 bases: TGTGCCAGCAGCCGGGAGGCTGAAGCTTTCTTT.

This clone was seen more than once but under ten times. The V and J genes are TRBV7-9 and TRBJ2-5; D gene unclear. The germline V gene has CDR1 SEHNR and CDR2 FQNEAQ (reference sequence). The CDR3 length is 15 residues. V was shortened by 5 bases and J by 2 bases, with 15 bases between the two germline ends. CDR3: CASSPHEAPQETQYF. The CDR3 DNA reads TGTGCCAGCAGCCCCCATGAGGCGCCTCAAGAGACCCAGTACTTC.

This clone was observed a handful of times. CDR3: CASSLAGSGTQYF. As DNA, the CDR3 is TGTGCCAGCAGCTTAGCAGGGTCGGGGACCCAGTACTTC. The chain combines TRBV7-9 with TRBJ2-5; D remains ambiguous. V lost 0 bases and J 7 bases, leaving 9 bases between the germline ends. The length of the CDR3 is 13 residues. Germline assignment: CDR1 SEHNR and CDR2 FQNEAQ (reference sequence).

The chain carries TRBV29-1 and TRBJ2-7, with no clear D. From germline, CDR1 is SQVTM and CDR2 ANQGSEA. CDR3 size: 13 residues. Trimming took 7 bases from V and 2 from J, leaving 15 bases between them. CDR3 loop: CSATDPRTYEQYF. CDR3 DNA: TGCAGCGCCACGGACCCACGGACCTACGAGCAGTACTTC.

V usage is TRBV19 and J usage is TRBJ1-2, with TRBD1 matching 7 bases. CDR3 size: 15 residues. Germline-derived CDR1 and CDR2 are LNHDA and SQIVND (reference sequence). Trimming at V came to 1 base and at J to 3 bases, leaving 5 bases not matched to a gene. CDR3 coding DNA: TGTGCCAGTAGTATAGGAAGACAGGGTCACTATGGCTACACCTTC. As protein: CASSIGRQGHYGYTF.

V and J are TRBV11-2 and TRBJ2-7; D possibly corresponds to TRBD1 (6 bases). Germline V lookup: CDR1 SGHAT, CDR2 FQNNGV. The CDR3 contains 14 residues. V shed 0 bases and J shed 3 bases, with 9 bases lying between them. CDR3 region: CASSLEGANYEQYF. The CDR3 bases are TGTGCCAGCAGCTTAGAGGGGGCGAACTACGAGCAGTACTTC.

The CDR3 sequence: CASSLGDWSEAFF. DNA of the CDR3: TGCGCCAGCAGCTTGGGGGACTGGTCTGAAGCTTTCTTT. This chain links TRBV5-1 with TRBJ1-1, with TRBD1 as a possible D gene (5 bases). This CDR3 has 13 amino acids. The V end was cut by 0 bases, the J end by 6 bases, with 9 bases between. Germline CDR1 SGHRS, CDR2 YFSETQ.

The chain uses TRBV18 and TRBJ2-7, with 7 nucleotides matching TRBD1. Germline assignment: CDR1 KGHSH and CDR2 LQKENI. CDR3 length: 17 amino acids. Trimming removed 3 bases from V and 1 base from J; junction bases left unmatched: 12. The CDR3 nucleotides are TGTGCCAGCTCACCTTACCCCGAGACAGGGCCTTCCTACGAGCAGTACTTC. Amino acid sequence: CASSPYPETGPSYEQYF.

The gene calls are TRBV27 and TRBJ2-3; TRBD1 or TRBD2 may be the D gene (5 bases each). Germline V gives CDR1 MNHEY, CDR2 SMNVEV (reference sequence). The V gene lost 4 bases and the J gene lost 4 bases, with 18 bases spanning the gap. The CDR3 runs 16 residues. The CDR3: CASSSLLVRGPDTQYF. DNA of the CDR3: TGTGCCAGCAGTTCCCTACTAGTTCGGGGCCCAGATACGCAGTATTTT.

CDR3 bases: TGCGCCAGCAGCTTGGGGGGGTCTCCCGCCTACGAGCAGTACTTC. Protein sequence: CASSLGGSPAYEQYF. The rearrangement links TRBV5-1 to TRBJ2-7; D may correspond to TRBD1 or TRBD2 (5 bases each). There are 15 residues in the CDR3. V lost 0 bases and J lost 2, with 12 bases in between. Germline V gives CDR1 SGHRS, CDR2 YFSETQ.

The V gene is TRBV11-3, the J gene TRBJ1-1; perhaps TRBD1 as D (5 bases). The CDR3 has 14 amino acids. Per the germline V gene, CDR1 is SGHNT and CDR2 is YENEEA. Trimming pared 4 bases from V and 5 bases from J, leaving 14 bases between. CDR3 residues: CASSSGDGGTEAFF. CDR3 bases: TGTGCCAGCAGCTCCGGGGACGGCGGGACTGAAGCTTTCTTT.

J is TRBJ2-5 and V is TRBV5-6; D possibly corresponds to TRBD1 (6 bases). This CDR3 region has 14 residues. Germline CDR1 is SGHDT and CDR2 is YYEEEE. V lost 4 bases to trimming and J lost 5 bases, with 15 bases between them. CDR3 region: CASSHIGTTETQYF. CDR3 in DNA: TGTGCCAGCAGCCACATAGGGACAACGGAGACCCAGTACTTC. The full variable domain, in which reference TRBV5-6 and TRBJ2-5 provide the parts outside the CDR3, is DAGVTQSPTHLIKTRGQQVTLRCSPKSGHDTVSWYQQALGQGPQFIFQYYEEEERQRGNFPDRFSGHQFPNYSSELNVNALLLGDSALYLCASSHIGTTETQYFGPGTRLLVL.

The rearrangement joins TRBV7-6 to TRBJ2-1; 7 bases agree with TRBD1. This CDR3 contains 13 residues. J gave up 5 bases and V 6 bases, and 4 bases lay outside the gene matches. Germline-derived CDR1 and CDR2 are SGHVS and FNYEAQ. CDR3 sequence (DNA): TGTGCCAGCAGTAGGACAGGTAACAATGAGCAGTTCTTC. It specifies CASSRTGNNEQFF.

The J gene is TRBJ1-1, the V gene TRBV5-1, with 8 bases that match TRBD1. In germline, CDR1 is SGHRS, CDR2 YFSETQ. V gave up 3 bases and J gave up 1 base; unmatched junction bases: 2. The CDR3 totals 14 residues. CDR3 in DNA: TGCGCCAGCAGCTATGACAGGGGGAACACTGAAGCTTTCTTT. It codes for CASSYDRGNTEAFF.

The chain recombines TRBV7-7 with TRBJ2-1; D is perhaps TRBD2 (5 bases). V lost 5 bases and J 5 bases, leaving 13 bases between the germline ends. Germline V gene lookup returns CDR1 SSHAT and CDR2 FNYEAQ (reference sequence). The CDR3 runs to 14 residues. DNA of the CDR3: TGTGCCAGCAGCCCCGGACTGACACACAATGAGCAGTTCTTC. It yields the protein CASSPGLTHNEQFF.